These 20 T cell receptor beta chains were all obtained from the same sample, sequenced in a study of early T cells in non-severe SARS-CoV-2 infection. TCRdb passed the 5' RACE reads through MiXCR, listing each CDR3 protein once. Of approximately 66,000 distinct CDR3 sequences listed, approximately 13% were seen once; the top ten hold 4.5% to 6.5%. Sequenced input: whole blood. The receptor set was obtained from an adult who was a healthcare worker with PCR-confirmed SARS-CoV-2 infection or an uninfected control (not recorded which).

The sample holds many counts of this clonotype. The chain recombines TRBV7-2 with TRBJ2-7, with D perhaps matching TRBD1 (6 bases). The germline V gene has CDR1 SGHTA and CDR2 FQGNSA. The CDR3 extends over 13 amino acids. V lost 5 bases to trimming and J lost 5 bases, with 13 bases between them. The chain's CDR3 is CASSLWQGNEQYF. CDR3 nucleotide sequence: TGTGCCAGCAGCCTATGGCAGGGGAACGAGCAGTACTTC.

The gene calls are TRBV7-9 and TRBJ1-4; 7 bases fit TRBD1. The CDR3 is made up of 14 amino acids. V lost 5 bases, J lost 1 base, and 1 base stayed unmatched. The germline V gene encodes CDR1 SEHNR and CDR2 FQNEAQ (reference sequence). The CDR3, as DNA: TGTGCCAGCAGCCGGGACAGAACTAATGAAAAACTGTTTTTT. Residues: CASSRDRTNEKLFF.

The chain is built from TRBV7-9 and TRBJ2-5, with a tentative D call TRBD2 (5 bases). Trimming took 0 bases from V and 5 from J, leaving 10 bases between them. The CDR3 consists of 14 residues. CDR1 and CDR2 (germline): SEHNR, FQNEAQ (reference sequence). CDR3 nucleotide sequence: TGTGCCAGCAGCTTAGCGTCACCGGGGGAGACCCAGTACTTC. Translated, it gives CASSLASPGETQYF.

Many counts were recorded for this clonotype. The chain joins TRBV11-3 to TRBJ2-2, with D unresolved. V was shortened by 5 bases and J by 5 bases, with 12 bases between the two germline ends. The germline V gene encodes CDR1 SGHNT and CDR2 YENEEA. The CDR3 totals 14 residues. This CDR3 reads CASSPAGRTGELFF. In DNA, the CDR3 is TGTGCCAGCAGCCCCGCCGGTCGGACCGGGGAGCTGTTTTTT.

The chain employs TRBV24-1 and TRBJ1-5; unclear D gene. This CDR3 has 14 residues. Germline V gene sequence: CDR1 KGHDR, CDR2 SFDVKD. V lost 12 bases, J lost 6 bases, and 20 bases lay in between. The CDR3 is CASPTGRHGQPQHF. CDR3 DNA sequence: TGTGCCTCCCCTACGGGAAGACATGGTCAGCCCCAGCATTTT.

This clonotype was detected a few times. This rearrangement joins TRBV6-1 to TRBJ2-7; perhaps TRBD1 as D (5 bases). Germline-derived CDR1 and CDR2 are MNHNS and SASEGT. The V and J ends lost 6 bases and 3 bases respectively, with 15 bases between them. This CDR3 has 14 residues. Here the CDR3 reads CASRKPGSGYEQYF. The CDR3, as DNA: TGTGCCAGCAGGAAACCAGGGTCGGGCTACGAGCAGTACTTC.

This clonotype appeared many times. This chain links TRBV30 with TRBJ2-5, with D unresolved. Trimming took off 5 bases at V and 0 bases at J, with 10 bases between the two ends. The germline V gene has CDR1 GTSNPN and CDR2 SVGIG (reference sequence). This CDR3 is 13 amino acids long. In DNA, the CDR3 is TGTGCCTGGGTTGGAGTGGACCAAGAGACCCAGTACTTC. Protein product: CAWVGVDQETQYF.

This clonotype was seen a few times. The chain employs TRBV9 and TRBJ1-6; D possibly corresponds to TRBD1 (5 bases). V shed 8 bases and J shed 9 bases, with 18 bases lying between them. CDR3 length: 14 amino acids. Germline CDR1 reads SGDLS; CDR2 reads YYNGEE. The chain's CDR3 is CASTRGDAGSPLHF. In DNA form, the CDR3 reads TGTGCCAGTACGCGAGGGGACGCGGGTTCACCCCTCCACTTT.

The CDR3 DNA sequence: TGCAGTGCTAGTGTGGGGCCCACAGATACGCAGTATTTT. Protein: CSASVGPTDTQYF. The V gene is TRBV20-1, the J gene TRBJ2-3; D possibly corresponds to TRBD1 (5 bases). V was shortened by 3 bases and J by 2 bases, with 9 bases between the two germline ends. The germline gives CDR1 DFQATT, CDR2 SNEGSKA (reference sequence). The CDR3 is 13 residues long.

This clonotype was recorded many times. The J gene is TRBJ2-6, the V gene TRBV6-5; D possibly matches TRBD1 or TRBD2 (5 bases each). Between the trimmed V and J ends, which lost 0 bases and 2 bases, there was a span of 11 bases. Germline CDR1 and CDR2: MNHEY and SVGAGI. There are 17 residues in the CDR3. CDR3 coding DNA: TGTGCCAGCAGTTACTCGAACGAGGGGCCTGGGGCCAACGTCCTGACTTTC. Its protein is CASSYSNEGPGANVLTF.

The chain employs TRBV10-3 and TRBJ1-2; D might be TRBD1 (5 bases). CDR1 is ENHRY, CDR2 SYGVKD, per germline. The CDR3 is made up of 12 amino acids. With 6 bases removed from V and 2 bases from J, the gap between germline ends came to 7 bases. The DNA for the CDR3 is TGTGCCATCAGGGACAAAAACTATGGCTACACCTTC. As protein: CAIRDKNYGYTF.

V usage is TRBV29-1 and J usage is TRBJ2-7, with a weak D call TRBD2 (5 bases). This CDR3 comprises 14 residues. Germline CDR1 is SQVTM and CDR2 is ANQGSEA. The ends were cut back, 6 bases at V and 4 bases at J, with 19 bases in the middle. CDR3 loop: CSVDLWGEEYEQYF. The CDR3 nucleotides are TGCAGCGTCGACCTTTGGGGAGAGGAGTACGAGCAGTACTTC.

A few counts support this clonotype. CDR3 sequence: CASSLYRGLMNTEAFF. The CDR3 nucleotides are TGTGCCAGCAGTTTATACCGAGGGCTTATGAACACTGAAGCTTTCTTT. This chain joins TRBV27 and TRBJ1-1; the D is unclear. The CDR3 contains 16 residues. Looked up from germline, CDR1 is MNHEY and CDR2 is SMNVEV (reference sequence). Trimming pared 1 base from V and 0 bases from J, leaving 12 bases between.

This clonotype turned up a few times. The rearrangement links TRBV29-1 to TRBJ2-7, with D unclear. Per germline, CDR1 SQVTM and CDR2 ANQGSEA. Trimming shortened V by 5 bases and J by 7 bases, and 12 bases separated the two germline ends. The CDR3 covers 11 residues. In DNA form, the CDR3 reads TGCAGCGTTTTGGCGGCTTGGGAGCAGTACTTC. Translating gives CSVLAAWEQYF.

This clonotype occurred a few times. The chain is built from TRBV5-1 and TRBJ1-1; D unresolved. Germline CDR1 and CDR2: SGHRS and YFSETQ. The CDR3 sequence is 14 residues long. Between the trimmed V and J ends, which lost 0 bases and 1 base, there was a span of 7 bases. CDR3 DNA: TGCGCCAGCAGCTTGGACATGACGAACACTGAAGCTTTCTTT. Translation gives CASSLDMTNTEAFF.

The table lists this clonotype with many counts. As DNA, the CDR3 is TGTGCCAGCAGCCGATTAGCGGGGGGCTCCTACAATGAGCAGTTCTTC. It specifies CASSRLAGGSYNEQFF. V usage is TRBV7-2 and J usage is TRBJ2-1, with 10 bases matching TRBD2. The CDR3 spans 16 residues. Germline V gene lookup returns CDR1 SGHTA and CDR2 FQGNSA. With V trimmed by 5 bases and J by 0 bases, 4 bases remained unmatched.

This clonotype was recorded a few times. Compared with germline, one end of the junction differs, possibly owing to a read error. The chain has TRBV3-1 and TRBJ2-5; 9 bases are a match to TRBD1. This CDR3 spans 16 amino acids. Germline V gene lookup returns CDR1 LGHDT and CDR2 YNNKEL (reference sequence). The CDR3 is CASSQEDRGIRETQYF. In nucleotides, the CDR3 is TGTGCCAGCAGTCAAGAGGACAGGGGAATTCGAGAGACCCAGTACTTC.

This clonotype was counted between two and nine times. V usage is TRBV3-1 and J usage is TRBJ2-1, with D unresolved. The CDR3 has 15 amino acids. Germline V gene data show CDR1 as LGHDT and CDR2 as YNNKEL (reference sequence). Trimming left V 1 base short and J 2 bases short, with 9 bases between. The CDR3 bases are TGTGCCAGCAGCCAAGCCAGGAAGCCCTACAATGAGCAGTTCTTC. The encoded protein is CASSQARKPYNEQFF.

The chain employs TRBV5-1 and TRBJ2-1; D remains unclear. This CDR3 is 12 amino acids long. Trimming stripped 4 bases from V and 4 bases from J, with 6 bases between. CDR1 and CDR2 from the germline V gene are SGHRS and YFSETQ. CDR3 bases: TGCGCCAGCAGCCAAACTTACAATGAGCAGTTCTTC. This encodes CASSQTYNEQFF.

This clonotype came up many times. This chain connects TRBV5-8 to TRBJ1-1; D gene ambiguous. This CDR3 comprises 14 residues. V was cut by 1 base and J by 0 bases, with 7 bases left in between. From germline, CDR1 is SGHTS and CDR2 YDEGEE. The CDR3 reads CASSLHTLNTEAFF. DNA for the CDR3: TGTGCCAGCAGCTTGCACACCCTGAACACTGAAGCTTTCTTT.